This T cell receptor (beta chain) is from a study of T cells after posttransplantation cyclophosphamide. This clone appeared once. Its specificity is not known. Clones were sequenced by immunoSEQ multiplex PCR, and TCRdb holds only the in-frame ones, with some missing. The data contain under 7,500 clones, approximately 98% of them singletons. Germline V gene data show CDR1 as LGHNA and CDR2 as YSLEER. This CDR3 has 16 amino acids. V dropped 0 bases and J dropped 0 bases, with 9 bases sitting between them. On the day of bone marrow donation, the related graft donor provided peripheral blood. Overall study results and limits: Skin or GI-infiltrating T cells shared few TRB sequences with blood. Recipient CMV seropositivity and CMV reactivation strongly tracked TRB clonality.

This chain connects TRBV4-3 to TRBJ1-5; D gene ambiguous. Sequenced sample: naive CD8+ T cells sorted from PBMCs. This TCR was recovered from a woman aged 25 to 39 in good health and a related stem cell transplant donor. CDR3 sequence reads: CASSQDAGFSNQPQHF. CDR3 sequence (DNA): TGCGCCAGCAGCCAAGATGCAGGCTTTAGCAATCAGCCCCAGCATTTT.